This T cell receptor (beta chain) was sequenced for a study of fetal regulatory T cell absence and autoimmunity. The wider study: IPEX patients had exocrine pancreas autoimmunity without clinical diabetes.

Germline assignment: CDR1 MGHRA and CDR2 YSYEKL. V lost 3 bases and J lost 4, with 13 bases in between. The CDR3 spans 14 residues. Study findings and constraints: In IPEX syndrome, oligoclonal enrichment was read as supporting prenatal antigen-driven autoimmunity in the pancreas. Some top pancreas TCR clones were over 85-fold enriched versus cord blood.

As to this clone: Its target is not known.

Profiling relied on immunoSEQ multiplex PCR, and the TCRdb table lists in-frame clones only, not all of them. This table has around 100,000 clones, 72% appearing once. Sequenced sample: pancreas tissue. The chain carries TRBV4-1 and TRBJ2-7; D is possibly TRBD2 (6 bases). The clonotype originates from a male donor with IPEX syndrome. The CDR3 sequence is CASSQRLGIYEQYF. CDR3 DNA: TGCGCCAGCAGCCAGAGACTAGGAATTTACGAGCAGTACTTC.